A few counts support the clone carrying this T cell receptor (beta chain). Its antigen remains unidentified. V shed 3 bases and J 4 bases; nucleotides not matched to a gene: 8. The germline gives CDR1 KGHDR, CDR2 SFDVKD. The CDR3 totals 16 residues. The sample belongs to a study of blood T cells in healthy people across ages. Study-level findings and limits: No conclusive comparison of naive versus antigen-experienced cells was possible with unsorted PBMCs.

It was with a sample-barcoded 5' primer and a J-beta primer mix that a second PCR of about 6 to 12 cycles was run. TCRdb analysed the 5' RACE reads with MiXCR anew, one entry per CDR3 protein. The repertoire consists of under 950,000 distinct CDR3 sequences, with roughly 20% occurring once and the leading ten covering roughly 22%. The specimen sequenced was blood. The sequence came from a man in his 70s in good health. The V and J genes are TRBV24-1 and TRBJ2-3; 8 bases are a match to TRBD2. The CDR3 reads CATSDPAGALSDTQYF. The CDR3 DNA follows: TGTGCCACCAGTGATCCAGCGGGGGCCCTTTCAGATACGCAGTATTTT.